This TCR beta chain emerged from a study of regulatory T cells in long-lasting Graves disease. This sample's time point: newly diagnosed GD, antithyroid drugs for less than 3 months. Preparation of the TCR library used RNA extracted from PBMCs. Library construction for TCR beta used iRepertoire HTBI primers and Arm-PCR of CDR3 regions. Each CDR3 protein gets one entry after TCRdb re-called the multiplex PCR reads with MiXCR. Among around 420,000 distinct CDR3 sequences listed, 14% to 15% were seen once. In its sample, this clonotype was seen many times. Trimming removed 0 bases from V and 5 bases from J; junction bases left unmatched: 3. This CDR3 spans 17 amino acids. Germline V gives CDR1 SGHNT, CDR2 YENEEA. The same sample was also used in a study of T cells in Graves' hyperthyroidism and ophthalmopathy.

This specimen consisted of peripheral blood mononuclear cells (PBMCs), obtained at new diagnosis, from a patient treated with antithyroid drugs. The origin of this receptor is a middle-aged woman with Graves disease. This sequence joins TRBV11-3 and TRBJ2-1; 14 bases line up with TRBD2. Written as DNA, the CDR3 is TGTGCCAGCAGCTTAGATCGGGGACTAGCGGGAGACAATGAGCAGTTCTTC. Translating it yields CASSLDRGLAGDNEQFF.